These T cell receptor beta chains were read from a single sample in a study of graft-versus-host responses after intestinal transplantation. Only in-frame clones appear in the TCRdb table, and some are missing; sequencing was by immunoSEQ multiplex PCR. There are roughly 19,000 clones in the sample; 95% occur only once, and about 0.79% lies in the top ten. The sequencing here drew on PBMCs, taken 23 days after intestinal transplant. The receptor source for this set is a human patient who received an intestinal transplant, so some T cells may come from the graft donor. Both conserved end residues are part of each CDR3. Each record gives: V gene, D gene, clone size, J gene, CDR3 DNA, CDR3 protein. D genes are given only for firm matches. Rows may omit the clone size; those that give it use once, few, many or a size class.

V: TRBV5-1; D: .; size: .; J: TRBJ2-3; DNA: TGCGCCAGCAGCCCTAAACCTCTGACAAGTGCAAGCACAGATACGCAGTATTTT; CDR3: CASSPKPLTSASTDTQYF
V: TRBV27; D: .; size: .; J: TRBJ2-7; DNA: TGTGCCAGCAGTCTATGGTCGACAGTGGCCTACGAGCAGTACTTC; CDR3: CASSLWSTVAYEQYF
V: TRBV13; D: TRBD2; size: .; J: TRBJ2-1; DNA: TGTGCCAGCAGCCCAGGACTAGCGGGAGTCCGAAGCTCCTACAATGAGCAGTTCTTC; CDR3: CASSPGLAGVRSSYNEQFF
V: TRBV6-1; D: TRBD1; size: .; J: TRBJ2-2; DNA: TGTGCCAGCAGTGAATATCCCGGGACAGCAATGACCGGGGAGCTGTTTTTT; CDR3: CASSEYPGTAMTGELFF
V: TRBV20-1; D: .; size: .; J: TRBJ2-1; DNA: TGCAGTGCCCCCGACTTGAATGAGCAGTTCTTC; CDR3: CSAPDLNEQFF
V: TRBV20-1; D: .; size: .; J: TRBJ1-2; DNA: TGCAGTGCTAGAAATCTCTATGGCTACACCTTC; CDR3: CSARNLYGYTF
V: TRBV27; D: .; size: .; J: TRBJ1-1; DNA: TGTGCCAGCAGTTTATACGTGGCAGGAGATAACACTGAAGCTTTCTTT; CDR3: CASSLYVAGDNTEAFF
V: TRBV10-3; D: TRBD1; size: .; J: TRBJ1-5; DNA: TGTGCCATCAGTGAGGCGGGGACAGGGATCAATCAGCCCCAGCATTTT; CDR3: CAISEAGTGINQPQHF
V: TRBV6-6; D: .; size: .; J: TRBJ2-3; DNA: TGTGCCAGCAGAATCAGTCCAGATACGCAGTATTTT; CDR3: CASRISPDTQYF
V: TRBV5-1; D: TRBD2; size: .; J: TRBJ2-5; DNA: TGCGCCAGCAGCTTGGAGGGCGGGGGGGAGACCCAGTACTTC; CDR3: CASSLEGGGETQYF
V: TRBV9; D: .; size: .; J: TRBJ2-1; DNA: TGTGCCAGCAGCGCCAACCGTTCCCCCAGCAATGAGCAGTTCTTC; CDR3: CASSANRSPSNEQFF
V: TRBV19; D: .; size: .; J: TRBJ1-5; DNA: TGTGCCAGTAGTATAGCCGTGGGATGGGATAGCAATCAGCCCCAGCATTTT; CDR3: CASSIAVGWDSNQPQHF
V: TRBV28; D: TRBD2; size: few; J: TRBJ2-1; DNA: TGTGCCAGCAGTAGCCTAGCGGATAACTACAATGAGCAGTTCTTC; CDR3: CASSSLADNYNEQFF
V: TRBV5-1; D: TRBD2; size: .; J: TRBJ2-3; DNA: TGCGCCAGCAGCTGGCCCCGGGAGGAGGTTACAGATACGCAGTATTTT; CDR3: CASSWPREEVTDTQYF
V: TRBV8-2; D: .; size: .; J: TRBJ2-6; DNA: TGTGGCATCCAGTTGAAGATAACACAAAGTCGGGCCAACGTCCTGACTTTC; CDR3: CGIQLKITQSRANVLTF
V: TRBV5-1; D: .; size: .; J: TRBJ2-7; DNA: TGCGCCAGCAGCTTGGTATCTAACTACGAGCAGTACTTC; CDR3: CASSLVSNYEQYF
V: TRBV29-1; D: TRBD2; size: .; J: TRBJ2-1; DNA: TGCAGCGCCCGCGGACTAGACACCTACAATGAGCAGTTCTTC; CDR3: CSARGLDTYNEQFF
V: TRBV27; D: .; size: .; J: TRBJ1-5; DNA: TGTGCCAGCAGTTCTTTCAATCAGCCCCAGCATTTT; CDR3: CASSSFNQPQHF
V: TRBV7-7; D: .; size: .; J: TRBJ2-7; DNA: TGTGCCAGCAGCCCTGACCCGAGCTCCTACGAGCAGTACTTC; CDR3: CASSPDPSSYEQYF
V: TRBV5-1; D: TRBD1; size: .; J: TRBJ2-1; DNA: TGCGCCAGCAGCTTGGAACAGGGGGTAGATGAGCAGTTCTTC; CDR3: CASSLEQGVDEQFF
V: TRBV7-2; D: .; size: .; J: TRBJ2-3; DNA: TGTGCCAGCAGCTTACTACTAGGCAGCTCGGATACGCAGTATTTT; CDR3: CASSLLLGSSDTQYF
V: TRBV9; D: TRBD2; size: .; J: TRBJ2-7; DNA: TGTGCCAGCAGCGGGACTAGCGGGACATCCGAGCAGTACTTC; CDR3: CASSGTSGTSEQYF